The present entry profiles one TCR beta chain with its context. As yet, its antigen is unknown. At one of its ends the junction is not consistent with the germline gene, which may arise from a read error. Some clones are missing from TCRdb's copy, which holds only in-frame ones; the method was immunoSEQ multiplex PCR. The sample includes 150,000 to 200,000 clones, just over 90% of them seen just once. These data are taken from a study of T cell responses to AZD1222 COVID-19 vaccine. Study conclusions and caveats: Epitopes outside B.1.351 and B.1.1.7 mutated regions reportedly drew nearly half of spike TCRs.

There are 13 residues in the CDR3. Germline V gives CDR1 SGHRS, CDR2 YFSETQ. The TCR comes from an adult who received the AZD1222 COVID-19 vaccine. The rearrangement links TRBV5-1 to TRBJ1-2; the D gene is possibly TRBD1 (5 bases). Sequencing was performed on peripheral blood, taken 28 days after the second AZD1222 dose. CDR3 region: CASSPGGEAAEAF. Here the CDR3 DNA reads TGCGCCAGCAGCCCCGGGGGGGAGGCCGCAGAAGCCTTC.